Each of the 8 T cell receptor beta chains below was sequenced from the same sample in a study of OX40 agonist ivuxolimab in advanced cancers. Generated by immunoSEQ multiplex PCR, the TCRdb table keeps only in-frame clones and is missing some. Counted here are under 85,000 clones, about 86% occurring once; the ten biggest clones make up less than 2.5%. Sequencing used CD4+ or CD8+ T cells sorted from blood, obtained in a trial of the OX40 agonist ivuxolimab. These receptors all come from an adult with an advanced solid tumor such as melanoma, head and neck, liver or kidney cancer.

The chain has TRBV5-5 and TRBJ2-7; D gene ambiguous. V was shortened by 4 bases and J by 6 bases, with 14 bases between the two germline ends. Germline V gene data show CDR1 as SGHKS and CDR2 as YYEKEE (reference sequence). The CDR3 is made up of 13 amino acids. The CDR3 loop reads CASSLERVLEQYF. DNA for the CDR3: TGTGCCAGCAGCCTCGAACGGGTGCTCGAGCAGTACTTC.

The chain couples TRBV5-1 to TRBJ2-5; weak D call: TRBD2 (7 bases). Trimming removed 4 bases at V and 5 bases at J, with 18 bases between. This CDR3 comprises 15 residues. CDR1 and CDR2 from the germline V gene are SGHRS and YFSETQ. The DNA of the CDR3 is TGCGCCAGCAGCGGGGGCGGGGGCGGCCGGGAGACCCAGTACTTC. Translation: CASSGGGGGRETQYF.

The chain recombines TRBV4-3 with TRBJ1-6; 7 bases agree with TRBD1. CDR1 is LGHNA and CDR2 is YSLEER in the germline V gene. This CDR3 has 15 amino acids. Trimming at V came to 0 bases and at J to 10 bases, leaving 6 bases not matched to a gene. CDR3 loop: CASSQDTGVLSPLHF. The CDR3 DNA is TGCGCCAGCAGCCAAGACACAGGGGTGTTATCACCCCTCCACTTT.

The rearrangement links TRBV11-2 to TRBJ1-2; 7 nucleotides match TRBD1. Trimming at V came to 4 bases and at J to 3 bases, leaving 5 bases not matched to a gene. CDR3 length: 14 residues. CDR1 and CDR2 from the germline V gene are SGHAT and FQNNGV. CDR3 amino acids: CASSSQGGDYGYTF. The DNA for the CDR3 is TGTGCCAGCAGCTCCCAGGGGGGCGACTATGGCTACACCTTC.

This clone appeared once. J is TRBJ2-1 and V is TRBV5-6, with D hard to call. The germline V and J ends were trimmed by 6 bases and 0 bases, with 16 bases remaining between them. Germline V gene sequence: CDR1 SGHDT, CDR2 YYEEEE. This CDR3 comprises 16 residues. The CDR3 DNA follows: TGTGCCAGCACCCGATCGACCGGCCGCTCCTACAATGAGCAGTTCTTC. Its protein product is CASTRSTGRSYNEQFF.

The chain has TRBV4-3 and TRBJ1-4; 11 bases agree with TRBD1. CDR1 and CDR2 (germline): LGHNA, YSLEER. The J segment lost 6 bases and the V segment lost 0 bases, leaving 3 bases of the junction unmatched. This CDR3 has 16 amino acids. The CDR3: CASSQESDRGHEKLFF. In nucleotides, the CDR3 is TGCGCCAGCAGCCAAGAGTCGGACAGGGGGCATGAAAAACTGTTTTTT.

A few counts support this clone. This chain links TRBV30 with TRBJ2-5; 7 bases are a match to TRBD1. The CDR3 is made up of 14 amino acids. J gave up 3 bases and V 0 bases, and 4 bases lay outside the gene matches. The germline V gene encodes CDR1 GTSNPN and CDR2 SVGIG (reference sequence). The CDR3 sequence: CAWSVGTEKETQYF. The CDR3 coding sequence is TGTGCCTGGAGTGTAGGGACAGAAAAAGAGACCCAGTACTTC.

The CDR3, as DNA: TGTGCCATCAGTGAGAGGGACAGGGGTGGGGAAAAACTGTTTTTT. Translation: CAISERDRGGEKLFF. The chain has TRBV10-3 and TRBJ1-4; TRBD1 aligns across 10 bases. J lost 8 bases, V lost 2 bases, and 5 bases had no gene match. CDR1 and CDR2 from the germline V gene are ENHRY and SYGVKD. The CDR3 runs 15 residues.